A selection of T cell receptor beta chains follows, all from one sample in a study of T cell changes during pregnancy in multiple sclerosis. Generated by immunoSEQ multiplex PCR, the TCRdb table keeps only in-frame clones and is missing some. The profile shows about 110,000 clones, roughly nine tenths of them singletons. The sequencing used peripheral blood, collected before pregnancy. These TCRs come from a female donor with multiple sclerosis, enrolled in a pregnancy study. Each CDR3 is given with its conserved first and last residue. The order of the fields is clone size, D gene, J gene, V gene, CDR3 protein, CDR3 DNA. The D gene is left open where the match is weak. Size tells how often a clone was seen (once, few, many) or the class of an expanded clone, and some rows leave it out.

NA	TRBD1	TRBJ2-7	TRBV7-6	CASSAGTGDEQYF	TGTGCCAGCAGCGCCGGGACAGGGGACGAGCAGTACTTC
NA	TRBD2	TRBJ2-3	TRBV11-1	CASSLRRGLAGATDTQYF	TGTGCCAGCAGCTTAAGGAGGGGACTAGCGGGAGCGACAGATACGCAGTATTTT
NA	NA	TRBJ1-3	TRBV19	CASSAYGNTIYF	TGTGCCAGTAGTGCCTATGGAAACACCATATATTTT
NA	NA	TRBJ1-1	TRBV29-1	CSVEVRLGGTEAFF	TGCAGCGTTGAAGTCAGACTAGGTGGCACTGAAGCTTTCTTT
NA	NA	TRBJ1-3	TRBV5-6	CASSLAGRDYGNTIYF	TGTGCCAGCAGCTTGGCGGGCAGGGATTATGGAAACACCATATATTTT
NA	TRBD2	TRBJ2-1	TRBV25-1	CASCPSGAGNLGEQFF	TGTGCCAGTTGTCCTTCGGGAGCGGGAAACTTAGGGGAGCAGTTCTTC
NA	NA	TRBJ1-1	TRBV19	CASSITGTRDEAFF	TGTGCCAGTAGTATTACCGGGACTCGGGATGAGGCTTTCTTT
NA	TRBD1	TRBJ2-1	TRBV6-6	CASSRTGGSGNEQFF	TGTGCCAGCAGTCGGACAGGGGGCTCGGGGAATGAGCAGTTCTTC
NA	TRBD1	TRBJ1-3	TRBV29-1	CSAYNPGQGVPIYF	TGCAGCGCCTATAATCCGGGACAGGGGGTCCCCATATATTTT
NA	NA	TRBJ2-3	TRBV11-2	CASSLFSGSYRGDTQYF	TGTGCCAGCAGCTTATTCTCTGGGTCTTACCGAGGCGATACGCAGTATTTT
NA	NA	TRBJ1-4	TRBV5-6	CASSSSVLGKLFF	TGTGCCAGCAGCTCCTCCGTACTCGGAAAACTGTTTTTT
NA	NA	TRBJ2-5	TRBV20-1	CSPSQGETQYF	TGCAGTCCCTCCCAGGGAGAGACCCAGTACTTC
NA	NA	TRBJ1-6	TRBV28	CASSPGGTYNSPLHF	TGTGCCAGCAGTCCCGGGGGAACCTATAATTCACCCCTCCACTTT
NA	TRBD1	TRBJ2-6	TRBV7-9	CASSPGQEISGANVLTF	TGTGCCAGCAGCCCGGGACAGGAGATCTCTGGGGCCAACGTCCTGACTTTC
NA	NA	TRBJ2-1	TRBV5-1	CASSLGHGWHNEQFF	TGCGCCAGCAGCTTGGGCCATGGCTGGCACAATGAGCAGTTCTTC
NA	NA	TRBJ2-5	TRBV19	CASSIGTRGGDLQETQYF	TGTGCCAGTAGTATCGGGACCCGGGGAGGAGACCTCCAAGAGACCCAGTACTTC
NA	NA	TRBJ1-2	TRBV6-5	CASSYSENYGYTF	TGTGCCAGCAGTTACTCAGAGAACTATGGCTACACCTTC
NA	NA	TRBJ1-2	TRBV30	CAWSIRGGEGYTF	TGTGCCTGGAGTATAAGGGGGGGGGAAGGCTACACCTTC
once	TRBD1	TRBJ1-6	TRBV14	CASSHLDRGQYNSPLHF	TGTGCCAGCAGCCACCTGGACAGGGGACAGTATAATTCACCCCTCCACTTT
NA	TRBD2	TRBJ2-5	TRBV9	CASTAGAEETQYF	TGTGCCAGCACAGCGGGAGCGGAAGAGACCCAGTACTTC
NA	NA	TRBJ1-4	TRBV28	CASRRQNNEKLFF	TGTGCCAGCCGGAGACAGAATAATGAAAAACTGTTTTTT
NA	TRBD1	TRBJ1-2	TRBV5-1	CASSVGQGALPNYGYTF	TGCGCCAGCAGCGTAGGACAGGGGGCCCTCCCTAACTATGGCTACACCTTC
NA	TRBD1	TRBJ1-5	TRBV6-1	CASNRDRGYQPQHF	TGTGCCAGCAACCGGGACAGGGGATATCAGCCCCAGCATTTT
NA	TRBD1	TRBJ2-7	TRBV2	CASSVVTGADSYEQYF	TGTGCCAGCAGTGTCGTCACAGGGGCCGACTCCTACGAGCAGTACTTC
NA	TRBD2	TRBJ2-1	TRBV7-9	CASSLVRASGSHHEQFF	TGTGCCAGCAGCTTAGTAAGGGCCAGCGGGAGTCACCATGAGCAGTTCTTC
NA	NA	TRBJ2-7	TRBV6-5	CASSYSYPGAYEQYF	TGTGCCAGCAGTTACTCGTACCCAGGGGCCTACGAGCAGTACTTC
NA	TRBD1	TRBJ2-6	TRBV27	CASSLAGTGSGANVLTF	TGTGCCAGCAGTTTAGCCGGGACAGGGTCCGGGGCCAACGTCCTGACTTTC
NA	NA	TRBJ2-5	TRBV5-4	CASSPDREETQYF	TGTGCCAGCAGCCCGGACAGAGAAGAGACCCAGTACTTC
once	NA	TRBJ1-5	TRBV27	CASSQAAGIEPQHF	TGTGCCAGCTCCCAGGCGGCAGGGATTGAGCCCCAGCATTTT
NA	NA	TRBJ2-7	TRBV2	CASSAGMGYEQYF	TGTGCCAGCAGTGCAGGGATGGGCTACGAGCAGTACTTC
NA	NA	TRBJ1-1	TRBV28	CASSLLGGEGGEAFF	TGTGCCAGCAGTTTATTGGGTGGGGAGGGGGGTGAAGCTTTCTTT
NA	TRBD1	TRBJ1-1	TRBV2	CASRGTGDTEAFF	TGTGCCAGCAGGGGGACAGGCGACACTGAAGCTTTCTTT
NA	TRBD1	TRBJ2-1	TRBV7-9	CASSLGQVDNEQFF	TGTGCCAGCAGCCTAGGACAGGTTGACAATGAGCAGTTCTTC
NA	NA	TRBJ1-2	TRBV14	CASSPDYNYGYTF	TGTGCCAGCAGCCCAGACTATAACTATGGCTACACCTTC
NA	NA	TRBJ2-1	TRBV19	CASSIVHNEQFF	TGTGCCAGTAGTATCGTCCACAATGAGCAGTTCTTC
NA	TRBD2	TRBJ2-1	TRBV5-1	CASSLLSSGTLEQFF	TGCGCCAGCAGCCTGCTTTCTAGCGGGACTCTTGAGCAGTTCTTC
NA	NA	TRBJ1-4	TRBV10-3	CAISAAKEEKLFF	TGTGCCATCAGTGCGGCAAAGGAGGAAAAACTGTTTTTT
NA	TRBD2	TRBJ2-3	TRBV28	CASSSPSGREIDTQYF	TGTGCCAGCAGTTCACCCAGCGGGAGGGAAATAGATACGCAGTATTTT
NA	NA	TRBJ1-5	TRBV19	CATRRPGGNQPQHF	TGTGCCACCCGACGCCCGGGGGGTAATCAGCCCCAGCATTTT
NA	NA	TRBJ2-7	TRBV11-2	CASSPIGSFEQYF	TGTGCCAGCAGCCCGATAGGGAGTTTCGAGCAGTACTTC
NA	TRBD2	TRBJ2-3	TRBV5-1	CASSLALAGGTDTQYF	TGCGCCAGCAGCTTGGCTCTAGCGGGGGGCACAGATACGCAGTATTTT
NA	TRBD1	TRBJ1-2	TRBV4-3	CASSQDLPLGTGGYGYTF	TGCGCCAGCAGCCAAGATCTACCGTTGGGGACAGGGGGCTATGGCTACACCTTC
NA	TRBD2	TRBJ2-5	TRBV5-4	CASSLVTSGENQETQYF	TGTGCCAGCAGCTTGGTGACTAGCGGGGAAAACCAAGAGACCCAGTACTTC
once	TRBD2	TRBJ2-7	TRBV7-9	CASSPTSGRSEQYF	TGTGCCAGCAGCCCCACTAGCGGGAGGAGCGAGCAGTACTTC
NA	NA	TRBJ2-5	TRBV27	CASSHRQARETQYF	TGTGCCAGCAGTCATCGGCAGGCTCGGGAGACCCAGTACTTC
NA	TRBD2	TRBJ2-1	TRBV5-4	CASTKTSGSNYNEQFF	TGTGCCAGCACCAAGACTAGCGGTTCCAACTACAATGAGCAGTTCTTC
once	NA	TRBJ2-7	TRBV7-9	CASSPGVTYEQYF	TGTGCCAGCAGCCCGGGGGTTACCTACGAGCAGTACTTC
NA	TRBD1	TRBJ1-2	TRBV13	CASSPIKQGKADGYTF	TGTGCCAGCAGCCCCATAAAACAGGGGAAGGCGGATGGCTACACCTTC